The text below deals with one T cell receptor beta chain. This entry comes from a study of T cell changes during pregnancy in multiple sclerosis. Trimming took 1 base from V and 9 from J, leaving 6 bases between them. The CDR3 covers 11 residues. Germline CDR1 is MGHRA and CDR2 is YSYEKL. Method: immunoSEQ multiplex PCR; TCRdb's copy keeps in-frame clones and lacks some. The table shows 40,000 to 55,000 clones, with about 91% occurring only once. The chain carries TRBV4-1 and TRBJ1-1; D unresolved. This sequence originates from a female donor with multiple sclerosis, enrolled in a pregnancy study. Sequencing used CD8+ T cells from peripheral blood mononuclear cells, obtained in the second trimester of pregnancy. The CDR3 coding sequence is TGCGCCAGCAGCCAAGTAAAAAAAGCTTTCTTT. Amino acids: CASSQVKKAFF.